The present TCR beta chain was sequenced within a study of low-dose radiotherapy and immunotherapy resistance in tumors (dated by TCRdb to between 2020 and 2023). As for the study more broadly: In Cohort 1, each fraction delivered 0.5 Gy every 2 weeks, and the prescribed total PTV dose was 6.5 Gy. Nivolumab and ipilimumab were both given intravenously, with nivolumab at a 240 mg flat dose every two weeks and ipilimumab at 1 mg/kg every six weeks. Aspirin 300 mg was taken orally once daily by patients for four cycles, starting on cycle 1 day 1. Cohort 2 received 1 Gy per fraction every two weeks, with a total of 13 Gy over 26 weeks. Every two weeks, patients got intravenous cyclophosphamide at 200 mg/m2, given one day ahead of each radiation and immunotherapy administration. Eight patients were included in the translational analysis: three from the first dose cohort and the first five from the second dose cohort. No randomization into treatment groups was done for the people taking part in the trial.

This clonotype was seen ten or more times. The specificity of this receptor is unknown. Base qualities are not recorded, but no much larger clone differs from it by a single base. Sequencing used an Illumina HiSeq 2500. First-strand cDNA was synthesized using Superscript III and a set of TRAV- and TRBV-specific primers, so that both TCRalpha and TCRbeta chains were covered. TCRs were amplified for about 20 PCR cycles with Phusion, using a constant-region primer paired with the adapter attached to the V primers. The MessageAmp II aRNA Amplification Kit was used to amplify the isolated mRNA, with in vitro transcription run for under 20 hours at 37 degrees C. The Dynabeads mRNA DIRECT Purification Kit was used to isolate mRNA for TCR sequencing. Indexed Illumina adapters were added in a second Phusion PCR of 25 to 30 cycles, and the PCR products were purified with AMPure XP beads. In the paper's pipeline: Custom Perl scripts pooled TCR sequences encoding the same protein, removed out-of-frame sequences and computed each clonotype's abundance. The analysis excluded TCR sequences that were supported by just one read. Among the metrics used to describe the repertoires were Shannon entropy, Gini index, clonality, richness, and the frequency of TCRs shared between repertoires. TCRdb trimmed public reads at Q25 via fastp, called clones via MiXCR and kept in-frame beta chains. Identical CDR3 protein sequences are pooled into one entry, listed with their most common genes and DNA. These V and J calls derive from TCRdb rather than the authors' analysis. Present in this sample are tens of thousands of distinct CDR3 sequences, over 15% of which were seen just once. The ten largest clones add up to less than 3.5% of the sample.

The meaning of the sample's time point label: before trial treatment. Donors were enrolled in RACIN, a single-arm phase I dose-escalation trial combining nivolumab, ipilimumab, aspirin, low-dose cyclophosphamide and low-dose radiotherapy. Patients with advanced, TIL-negative solid tumors were considered eligible. From its cysteine to its phenylalanine, the CDR3 spans 14 amino acids. CDR3 DNA only is kept here, 42 bases in frame from base 1. CDR1 LGHNT and CDR2 FRNRAP were looked up in the germline V gene. V is trimmed back by 7 bases and J by 9 bases, and the junction contains 12 bases that no gene match accounts for.

The clonotype originates from a male donor with prostate cancer. Sequenced here: PBMCs, sampled before treatment. The chain is encoded by TRBV12-5 joined to TRBJ2-1; 7 nucleotides in the junction match TRBD1. The nucleotides are TGTGCTAGTGCCCTAGACAGGGTGGAAAGTGAGCAGTTCTTC. This codes for CASALDRVESEQFF.